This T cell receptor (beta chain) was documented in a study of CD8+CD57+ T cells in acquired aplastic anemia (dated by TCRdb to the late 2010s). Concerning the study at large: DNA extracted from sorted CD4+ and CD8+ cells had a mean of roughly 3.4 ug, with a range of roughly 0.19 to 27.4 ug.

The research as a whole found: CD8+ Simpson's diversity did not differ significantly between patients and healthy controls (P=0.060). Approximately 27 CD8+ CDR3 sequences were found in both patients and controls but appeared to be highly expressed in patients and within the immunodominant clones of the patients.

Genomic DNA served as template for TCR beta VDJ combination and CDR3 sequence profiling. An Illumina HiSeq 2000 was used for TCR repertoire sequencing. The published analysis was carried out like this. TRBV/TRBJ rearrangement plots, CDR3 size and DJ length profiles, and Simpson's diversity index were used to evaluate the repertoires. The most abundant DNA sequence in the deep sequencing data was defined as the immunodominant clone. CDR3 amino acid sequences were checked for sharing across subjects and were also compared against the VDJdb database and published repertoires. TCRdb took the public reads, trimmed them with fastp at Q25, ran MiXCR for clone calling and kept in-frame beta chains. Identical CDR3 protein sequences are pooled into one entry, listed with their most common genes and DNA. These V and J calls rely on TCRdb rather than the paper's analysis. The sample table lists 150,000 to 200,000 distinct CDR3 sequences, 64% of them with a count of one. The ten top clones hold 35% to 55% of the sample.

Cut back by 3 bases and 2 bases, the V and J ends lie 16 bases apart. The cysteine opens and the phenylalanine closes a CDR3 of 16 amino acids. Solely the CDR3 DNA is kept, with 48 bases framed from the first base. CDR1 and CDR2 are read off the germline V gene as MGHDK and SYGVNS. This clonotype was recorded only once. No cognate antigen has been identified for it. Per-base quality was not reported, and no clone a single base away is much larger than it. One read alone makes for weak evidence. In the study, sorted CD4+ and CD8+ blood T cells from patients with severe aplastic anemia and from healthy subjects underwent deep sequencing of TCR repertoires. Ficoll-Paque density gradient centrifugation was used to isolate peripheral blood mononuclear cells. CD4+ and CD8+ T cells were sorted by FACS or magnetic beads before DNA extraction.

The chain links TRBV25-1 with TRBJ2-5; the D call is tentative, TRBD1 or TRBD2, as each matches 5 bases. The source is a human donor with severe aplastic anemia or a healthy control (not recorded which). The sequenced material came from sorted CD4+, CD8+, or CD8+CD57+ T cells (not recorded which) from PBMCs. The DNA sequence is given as TGTGCCAGCAGTGACCCGTGGGGGTTGCGGCAAGAGACCCAGTACTTC. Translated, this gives CASSDPWGLRQETQYF.